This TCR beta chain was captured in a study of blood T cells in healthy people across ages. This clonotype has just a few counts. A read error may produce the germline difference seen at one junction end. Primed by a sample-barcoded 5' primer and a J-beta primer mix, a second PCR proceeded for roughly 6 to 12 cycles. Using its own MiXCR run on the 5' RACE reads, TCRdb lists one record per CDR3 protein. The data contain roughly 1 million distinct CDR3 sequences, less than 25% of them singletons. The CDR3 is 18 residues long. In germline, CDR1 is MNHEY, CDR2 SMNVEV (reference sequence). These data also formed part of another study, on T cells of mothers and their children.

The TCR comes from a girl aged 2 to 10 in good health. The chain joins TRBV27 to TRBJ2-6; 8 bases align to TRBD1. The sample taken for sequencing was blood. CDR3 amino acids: CASSLSSRGLSGANVLTF. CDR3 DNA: TGTGCCAGCAGTTTATCGAGCAGGGGGCTCTCTGGGGCCAACGTCCTGACCTTC.